A single sample is the source of the 20 T cell receptor beta chains below, sequenced in a study of control samples from healthy donors and cancer patients. Generated by immunoSEQ multiplex PCR, the TCRdb table keeps only in-frame clones and is missing some. The sample records about 80,000 clones, about nine tenths being singletons. Specimen: blood. The receptors originated from a man over 45 in good health.

The chain has TRBV19 and TRBJ1-1; 12 bases are shared with TRBD1. The V and J ends lost 1 base and 5 bases, in that order; junction bases with no gene match: 5. This CDR3 is 16 amino acids long. The germline CDR1 and CDR2 sequences are LNHDA and SQIVND (reference sequence). The CDR3 nucleotides are TGTGCCAGTAGTATAGTAGGGGGACAGGGGGCGACTGAAGCTTTCTTT. The encoded protein is CASSIVGGQGATEAFF.

The chain is built from TRBV7-2 and TRBJ1-2; a weak D match, TRBD1 (6 bases). Trimming stripped 4 bases from V and 10 bases from J, with 16 bases between. The germline gives CDR1 SGHTA, CDR2 FQGNSA. The CDR3 is made up of 13 amino acids. The DNA for the CDR3 is TGTGCCAGCAGCTCGTCCGGGGGCGCGTCCTACACCTTC. This sequence encodes CASSSSGGASYTF. Together with reference TRBV7-2 and TRBJ1-2, the CDR3 gives the full variable domain: GAGVSQSPSNKVTEKGKDVELRCDPISGHTALYWYRQSLGQGLEFLIYFQGNSAPDKSGLPSDRFSAERTGGSVSTLTIQRTQQEDSAVYLCASSSSGGASYTFGSGTRLTVV.

This chain connects TRBV2 to TRBJ1-5, with a weak D call TRBD1 (6 bases). The CDR3 length is 14 residues. Trimming cost V 7 bases and J 4 bases, with 14 bases left between them. The germline V gene encodes CDR1 SNHLY and CDR2 FYNNEI. The CDR3 DNA reads as TGTGCCAGCACTGACAGGCTACAAAATCAGCCCCAGCATTTT. It translates to CASTDRLQNQPQHF.

The chain links TRBV6-2 or TRBV6-3 to TRBJ2-7; 9 bases are a match to TRBD1. Germline CDR1 is MNHEY and CDR2 is SVGEGT. The CDR3 is 14 amino acids. Trimming took 4 bases from V and 3 from J; bases not matched to a gene: 4. As DNA, the CDR3 is TGTGCCAGCAGTTGGACAGGGGTCCACTACGAGCAGTACTTC. This sequence encodes CASSWTGVHYEQYF.

The V and J genes are TRBV5-6 and TRBJ1-1; D ambiguous. Germline CDR1 is SGHDT and CDR2 is YYEEEE. Trimming stripped 3 bases from V and 2 bases from J, with 11 bases between. The CDR3 length is 14 residues. The CDR3 loop reads CASSSGHQNTEAFF. The DNA for the CDR3 is TGTGCCAGCAGCTCCGGGCACCAAAACACTGAAGCTTTCTTT.

This sequence joins TRBV4-1 and TRBJ1-3, with unresolved D. The CDR3 sequence is 17 residues long. V lost 1 base, J lost 4 bases, and 17 bases lay in between. Looked up from germline, CDR1 is MGHRA and CDR2 is YSYEKL. The CDR3 region has the DNA TGCGCCAGCAGCCAAGTGGATCTCCGGCATCGGGGAAACACCATATATTTT. This gives the protein CASSQVDLRHRGNTIYF.

This rearrangement joins TRBV4-3 to TRBJ1-1, with no clear D. The CDR3 consists of 13 residues. The V gene's germline CDR1 is LGHNA and CDR2 YSLEER. V shed 2 bases and J shed 5 bases, with 9 bases lying between them. As DNA, the CDR3 is TGCGCCAGCAGCCAACACCTCTGGACTGAAGCTTTCTTT. This sequence encodes CASSQHLWTEAFF.

The chain uses TRBV7-6 and TRBJ2-2; 7 bases agree with TRBD1. J lost 6 bases, V lost 0 bases, and 1 base had no gene match. Germline V gene lookup returns CDR1 SGHVS and CDR2 FNYEAQ. The CDR3 runs 14 residues. The CDR3 loop reads CASSLADRSGELFF. CDR3 DNA: TGTGCCAGCAGCTTAGCGGACAGGTCCGGGGAGCTGTTTTTT.

This clone was counted a single time. The genes are TRBV11-2 and TRBJ1-1; D gene uncertain. Germline lookup yields CDR1 SGHAT and CDR2 FQNNGV. V lost 1 base, J lost 1 base, and 10 bases lay in between. The CDR3 has 15 residues. CDR3 sequence: CASSLGEGENTEAFF. The CDR3 nucleotides read TGTGCCAGCAGCTTAGGGGAGGGAGAGAACACTGAAGCTTTCTTT.

The V gene is TRBV3-1 (or the pseudogene TRBV3-2), the J gene TRBJ2-1; 7 bases line up with TRBD2. V was pared by 4 bases and J by 4 bases, with 1 base of the junction left unmatched. Germline V lookup: CDR1 LGHDT, CDR2 YNNKEL (reference sequence). This CDR3 region has 13 residues. CDR3 in amino acids: CASSRGGYNEQFF. In DNA form, the CDR3 reads TGTGCCAGCAGCCGGGGGGGTTACAATGAGCAGTTCTTC.

This clone was found many times. The CDR3 spells CASSWDRSYEQYF. CDR3 in DNA: TGTGCCAGCAGCTGGGACAGGTCCTACGAGCAGTACTTC. This chain links TRBV5-6 with TRBJ2-7, with 8 bases identical to TRBD1. V shed 3 bases and J 1 base; nucleotides not matched to a gene: 0. Germline V gives CDR1 SGHDT, CDR2 YYEEEE. The CDR3 totals 13 residues.

The chain uses TRBV7-2 and TRBJ1-4, with D possibly matching TRBD1 (5 bases). CDR1 SGHTA and CDR2 FQGNSA come from the germline V gene. The CDR3 length is 14 residues. V lost 1 base, J lost 8 bases, and 11 bases lay in between. CDR3 sequence (DNA): TGTGCCAGCAGCTTAGGGGGGAGAACGGAAAAACTGTTTTTT. It codes for CASSLGGRTEKLFF.

The gene calls are TRBV29-1 and TRBJ2-3; D assignment may be TRBD1 or TRBD2 (5 bases each). V lost 8 bases and J 1 base, leaving 10 bases between the germline ends. This CDR3 has 12 amino acids. Germline V gene data show CDR1 as SQVTM and CDR2 as ANQGSEA. Here the CDR3 DNA reads TGCAGCACGGGGCAGGGCACAGATACGCAGTATTTT. Its translation is CSTGQGTDTQYF.

This chain uses TRBV5-1 with TRBJ1-3, with a possible D match to TRBD1 (5 bases). Germline V lookup: CDR1 SGHRS, CDR2 YFSETQ. V was shortened by 1 base and J by 0 bases, with 11 bases between the two germline ends. This CDR3 has 16 residues. The CDR3 DNA sequence: TGCGCCAGCAGCTTGAATGTCAGGGCCTCTGGAAACACCATATATTTT. It specifies CASSLNVRASGNTIYF.

The chain links TRBV6-6 to TRBJ2-2; no reliable D call. Germline lookup yields CDR1 MNHNY and CDR2 SVGAGI (reference sequence). Trimming left V 8 bases short and J 4 bases short, with 11 bases between. The CDR3 runs 13 residues. The DNA for the CDR3 is TGTGCCAGCTCTTCTGGGGTCACCGGGGAGCTGTTTTTT. Translated, it gives CASSSGVTGELFF.

V usage is TRBV24-1 and J usage is TRBJ2-1; D is perhaps TRBD1 (5 bases). Germline CDR1 reads KGHDR; CDR2 reads SFDVKD. The V gene lost 12 bases and the J gene lost 8 bases, with 19 bases spanning the gap. This CDR3 is 13 amino acids long. The DNA for the CDR3 is TGTGCCTCGAAGGGTCCGCTACAGGATGAGCAGTTCTTC. Its translation is CASKGPLQDEQFF.

The chain couples TRBV23-1 to TRBJ1-5; D is uncertain. TRBV23-1 is reported as an ORF; its role is uncertain. This CDR3 is built from 12 residues. V was clipped by 0 bases and J by 7 bases, with 4 bases between them. This CDR3 is CASSQSSQPQHF. In nucleotides, the CDR3 is TGCGCCAGCAGTCAATCTTCCCAGCCCCAGCATTTT.

The chain is built from TRBV6-5 and TRBJ1-6; 9 nucleotides line up with TRBD1. The V gene end was trimmed by 5 bases and the J gene end by 10 bases; junction bases not matched to a gene: 3. Germline CDR1 and CDR2: MNHEY and SVGAGI. This CDR3 has 13 residues. The CDR3 nucleotides read TGTGCCAGCAGTCCGACAGGGGGATCACCCCTCCACTTT. This sequence encodes CASSPTGGSPLHF.

The rearrangement uses TRBV13 and TRBJ2-3; the D is unclear. Trimming stripped 4 bases from V and 4 bases from J, with 12 bases between. The CDR3 loop spans 14 amino acids. Germline CDR1 is PRHDT and CDR2 is FYEKMQ (reference sequence). CDR3 in DNA: TGTGCCAGCAGCTCCGGACCGGGTCCAGATACGCAGTATTTT. As protein: CASSSGPGPDTQYF.

This clone was counted a single time. Written as DNA, the CDR3 is TGTGCCAGCAGCCCCAGGACAGGAAAAACCGGGAGCAATGAAAAACTGTTTTTT. Its protein is CASSPRTGKTGSNEKLFF. The rearrangement links TRBV9 to TRBJ1-4; 7 nucleotides agree with TRBD1. CDR1 SGDLS and CDR2 YYNGEE come from the germline V gene. This CDR3 is 18 amino acids long. V gave up 4 bases and J gave up 5 bases; unmatched junction bases: 17.